This entry features one T cell receptor beta chain sequence. The antigen is undetermined. Per germline, CDR1 KGHSH and CDR2 LQKENI. V was shortened by 2 bases and J by 6 bases, with 11 bases between the two germline ends. The CDR3 extends over 14 amino acids. TCRdb keeps only in-frame clones here, not all; method: immunoSEQ multiplex PCR. The sample yields roughly 20,000 clones, approximately 94% seen once. These data come from a study of T cell clones after liver transplantation. At the level of the study: Post-transplant blood was tracked for graft-donor-reactive T cell clones identified in a pre-transplant mixed lymphocyte reaction.

Study-wide results and caveats: Conclusions were preliminary, with small, heterogeneous patient groups. Post-transplant, graft-donor-reactive CD4 TCRbeta sequences in blood dropped significantly in 5 of 8 subjects.

CD3+CD4+ and CD3+CD8+ cells were FACS-sorted from thawed unstimulated PBMCs. Sequencing used CD8+ T cells from blood, obtained less than 27 months after liver transplant. The chain uses TRBV18 and TRBJ2-1; TRBD2 is a possible D gene (6 bases). The clonotype originates from a human patient who received a liver transplant. The graft donor may have contributed some T cells. Here the CDR3 reads CASSPGAGSNEQFF. The CDR3 region has the DNA TGTGCCAGCTCACCAGGGGCCGGGAGCAATGAGCAGTTCTTC.